One and the same sample provided the 17 T cell receptor beta chains below, sequenced in a study of early stage breast cancer tumors. Measured with immunoSEQ multiplex PCR; TCRdb has only the in-frame clones, and not every one. The sample carries under 30,000 clones, approximately 72% recorded once. The specimen sequenced was blood. These TCRs come from a person aged 45 to 59 with breast cancer.

The rearrangement uses TRBV12-1 and TRBJ2-1; the D call in the table, TRBD1, was not verified against the DNA. TRBV12-1 is reported as a pseudogene. The CDR3 is 15 amino acids. The CDR3 reads CASSLGLRTYNEQFF. The CDR3, as DNA: TGTGCCAGCAGCTTGGGCCTCAGGACCTACAATGAGCAGTTCTTC.

The chain joins TRBV27 to TRBJ2-3; 12 bases are a match to TRBD2. The germline gives CDR1 MNHEY, CDR2 SMNVEV (reference sequence). V trimming: 5 bases; J trimming: 6 bases; junction bases outside the gene matches: 3. This CDR3 has 14 amino acids. The CDR3 protein is CASSLAGGPDTQYF. The DNA for the CDR3 is TGTGCCAGCAGTCTAGCGGGAGGGCCGGATACGCAGTATTTT.

The J gene is TRBJ2-6, the V gene TRBV2; maybe TRBD1 (5 bases). Trimming left V 3 bases short and J 0 bases short, with 6 bases between. Per germline, CDR1 SNHLY and CDR2 FYNNEI. The length of the CDR3 is 15 residues. The CDR3 coding sequence is TGTGCCAGCAGTGAGGGGCACTCTGGGGCCAACGTCCTGACTTTC. This gives the protein CASSEGHSGANVLTF.

The chain joins TRBV6-5 to TRBJ2-3, with TRBD2 matching over 8 bases. The germline CDR1 and CDR2 sequences are MNHEY and SVGAGI. V lost 6 bases and J lost 6; bases outside the gene matches: 8. This CDR3 is built from 14 residues. The CDR3, as DNA: TGTGCCAGCAGCTCGGGAGGGGGTCGGGATACGCAGTATTTT. This translates into CASSSGGGRDTQYF.

V usage is TRBV6-5 and J usage is TRBJ1-1; 7 nucleotides line up with TRBD1. There are 16 residues in the CDR3. J lost 3 bases, V lost 2 bases, and 9 bases had no gene match. Germline V gene data show CDR1 as MNHEY and CDR2 as SVGAGI. CDR3 sequence: CASSYGTALGDTEAFF. The CDR3 nucleotides read TGTGCCAGCAGTTACGGGACAGCCCTGGGAGACACTGAAGCTTTCTTT.

There are a few counts of this clone. The chain couples TRBV6-5 to TRBJ1-3; 9 bases map to TRBD1. Trimming removed 4 bases from V and 2 bases from J; junction bases left unmatched: 6. Germline values: CDR1 MNHEY, CDR2 SVGAGI. The CDR3 totals 16 residues. CDR3 DNA sequence: TGTGCCAGCAGTTTGTACAGGGGGCCAGCTGGAAACACCATATATTTT. This sequence encodes CASSLYRGPAGNTIYF.

This chain uses TRBV13 with TRBJ2-2; a weak D match, TRBD2 (7 bases). CDR3 length: 16 amino acids. Trimming left V 4 bases short and J 0 bases short, with 12 bases between. Germline CDR1 reads PRHDT; CDR2 reads FYEKMQ (reference sequence). This CDR3 reads CASSSPGGANTGELFF. Here the CDR3 DNA reads TGTGCCAGCAGCTCCCCGGGGGGCGCGAACACCGGGGAGCTGTTTTTT.

V usage is TRBV7-8 and J usage is TRBJ2-6, with TRBD1 as a possible D gene (5 bases). This CDR3 is built from 17 residues. Germline lookup yields CDR1 SGHVS and CDR2 FQNEAQ. V was trimmed by 2 bases and J by 1 base, leaving 12 bases between them. CDR3 sequence: CASSLIRRASGANVLTF. CDR3 DNA: TGTGCCAGCAGCTTAATCCGCAGGGCTTCTGGGGCCAACGTCCTGACTTTC.

The V and J genes are TRBV19 and TRBJ1-5; D is uncertain. There are 14 residues in the CDR3. CDR1 is LNHDA, CDR2 SQIVND, per germline (reference sequence). The ends were cut back, 3 bases at V and 7 bases at J, with 13 bases in the middle. This chain's CDR3 is CASSIGRLKQPQHF. The CDR3 coding sequence is TGTGCCAGTAGTATCGGACGCTTGAAGCAGCCCCAGCATTTT.

This clone occurred a few times. This chain joins TRBV5-6 and TRBJ1-1, with D perhaps TRBD1 (6 bases). Looked up from germline, CDR1 is SGHDT and CDR2 is YYEEEE. V dropped 2 bases and J dropped 1 base, with 9 bases sitting between them. The CDR3 spans 14 residues. The CDR3 loop reads CASSFQGSNTEAFF. For the CDR3, the DNA is TGTGCCAGCAGCTTTCAGGGGTCGAACACTGAAGCTTTCTTT.

The gene calls are TRBV19 and TRBJ2-1; D is possibly TRBD2 (5 bases). Trimming pared 7 bases from V and 0 bases from J, leaving 22 bases between. The CDR3 is made up of 18 amino acids. CDR1 is LNHDA, CDR2 SQIVND, per germline (reference sequence). Written as DNA, the CDR3 is TGTGCCAGTACGGGGTCCCGCCAGCGTTTTAGCTCCTACAATGAGCAGTTCTTC. This gives the protein CASTGSRQRFSSYNEQFF.

The chain is built from TRBV7-3 and TRBJ1-1; D perhaps matches TRBD1 (6 bases). This CDR3 is built from 15 residues. V gave up 5 bases and J gave up 0 bases, with 13 bases separating them. The V gene's germline CDR1 is SGHTA and CDR2 FQGTGA. CDR3 coding DNA: TGTGCCAGCAGCCTAGGACAGATCATGAACACTGAAGCTTTCTTT. Its protein product is CASSLGQIMNTEAFF. The complete variable domain, with remaining parts taken from reference TRBV7-3 and TRBJ1-1, reads GAGVSQTPSNKVTEKGKYVELRCDPISGHTALYWYRQSLGQGPEFLIYFQGTGAADDSGLPNDRFFAVRPEGSVSTLKIQRTERGDSAVYLCASSLGQIMNTEAFFGQGTRLTVV.

The genes are TRBV4-2 and TRBJ2-7; TRBD2 matches at 8 bases. CDR1 is LGHNA, CDR2 YNFKEQ, per germline. V shed 0 bases and J 7 bases; nucleotides not matched to a gene: 8. The CDR3 has 15 residues. The CDR3 is CASSQEFGTSDEQYF. In DNA form, the CDR3 reads TGTGCCAGCAGCCAAGAATTCGGGACTAGTGATGAGCAGTACTTC.

This clone was detected once. The chain links TRBV5-1 to TRBJ2-1; D possibly corresponds to TRBD2 (5 bases). This CDR3 has 15 residues. Germline assignment: CDR1 SGHRS and CDR2 YFSETQ. V lost 2 bases to trimming and J lost 1 base, with 10 bases between them. Here the CDR3 reads CASSLIGDSYNEQFF. CDR3 DNA sequence: TGCGCCAGCAGCTTAATCGGGGATTCCTACAATGAGCAGTTCTTC.

This sequence joins TRBV27 and TRBJ2-7, with D possibly TRBD1 on 5 matching bases. The length of the CDR3 is 15 residues. The germline V and J ends were trimmed by 6 bases and 1 base, with 16 bases remaining between them. Germline V gene sequence: CDR1 MNHEY, CDR2 SMNVEV (reference sequence). CDR3 bases: TGTGCCAGCAGGACTGTAAGGGGCGTATCCTACGAGCAGTACTTC. This translates into CASRTVRGVSYEQYF.

The rearrangement joins TRBV10-1 to TRBJ2-7; tentative D call: TRBD2 (5 bases). The germline CDR1 and CDR2 sequences are WNHNN and SYGVQD (reference sequence). This CDR3 is 14 amino acids long. Trimming cost V 8 bases and J 5 bases, with 19 bases left between them. CDR3 sequence: CASRRSGESDEQYF. CDR3 DNA: TGCGCCAGCCGGAGGAGCGGAGAATCGGACGAGCAGTACTTC.

The chain employs TRBV4-1 and TRBJ2-1; 15 positions match TRBD2. This CDR3 is built from 17 residues. The V segment lost 2 bases and the J segment 9 bases; nucleotides outside the gene matches: 8. Germline values: CDR1 MGHRA, CDR2 YSYEKL. CDR3 nucleotides: TGCGCCAGCAGCCAATCGGGACTAGCGGGGGGCCTAGGTGAGCAGTTCTTC. This translates into CASSQSGLAGGLGEQFF.